Listed below are T cell receptor beta chains from one sample, sequenced in a study of blood T cell repertoires in COVID-19. Profiling relied on immunoSEQ multiplex PCR, and the TCRdb table lists in-frame clones only, not all of them. The sample records 75,000 to 95,000 clones, around four fifths being singletons. Sequencing was done on a sample of peripheral blood. The receptors here all came from a man aged 45 to 65 with acute or convalescent COVID-19. Each CDR3 is given with its conserved first and last residue. Fields, in order: D gene, J gene, clone size, CDR3 length, V gene, CDR3 protein, CDR3 DNA. A D gene is named only where the DNA matches it firmly. Not every row has a clone size; where given, it reads once, few, many or a size class.

>TRBD1|TRBJ2-7|.|14|TRBV10-3
CAISDRDRSREQYF
TGTGCCATCAGTGACCGGGACAGGTCTCGCGAGCAGTACTTC
>.|TRBJ1-2|.|13|TRBV3-1/TRBV3-2
CASSQYSGYGYTF
TGTGCCAGCAGCCAATACAGCGGCTATGGCTACACCTTC
>.|TRBJ2-1|.|19|TRBV29-1
CSVVGTGGAGTSGYNEQFF
TGCAGCGTTGTCGGGACAGGGGGAGCCGGGACTAGCGGGTACAATGAGCAGTTCTTC
>.|TRBJ1-2|.|14|TRBV15
CATSRDVAYYGYTF
TGTGCCACCAGCAGAGATGTGGCTTACTATGGCTACACCTTC
>.|TRBJ1-2|.|12|TRBV5-6
CASTDQAYGYTF
TGTGCCAGCACCGACCAGGCCTATGGCTACACCTTC
>.|TRBJ2-5|.|15|TRBV6-2/TRBV6-3
CASSYGAGRQETQYF
TGTGCCAGCAGTTACGGAGCAGGGCGCCAAGAGACCCAGTACTTC
>.|TRBJ2-3|.|15|TRBV19
CASSIQFGRTDTQYF
TGTGCCAGTAGTATCCAGTTCGGGAGAACAGATACGCAGTATTTT
>TRBD2|TRBJ2-5|.|14|TRBV7-2
CASSSRLAEETQYF
TGTGCCAGCAGCTCTAGACTAGCGGAAGAGACCCAGTACTTC
>.|TRBJ2-5|.|16|TRBV7-9
CASSSTVYHEGETQYF
TGTGCCAGCAGCTCCACAGTTTACCACGAGGGAGAGACCCAGTACTTC
>TRBD1|TRBJ2-7|few|15|TRBV28
CASTAGQGVSYEQYF
TGTGCCAGCACCGCCGGTCAGGGGGTATCATACGAGCAGTACTTC
>TRBD2|TRBJ2-1|.|16|TRBV5-6
CASSLAGGSTYNEQFF
TGTGCCAGCAGCTTGGCGGGAGGCTCCACCTACAATGAGCAGTTCTTC
>.|TRBJ2-7|.|13|TRBV7-9
CASSLSTTYEQYF
TGTGCCAGCAGCTTATCTACGACCTACGAGCAGTACTTC
>.|TRBJ1-1|.|15|TRBV3-1/TRBV3-2
CASSQDGRGNTEAFF
TGTGCCAGCAGCCAAGATGGCAGGGGGAACACTGAAGCTTTCTTT
>.|TRBJ2-5|.|13|TRBV19
CASSLSPQKTQYF
TGTGCCAGTAGCCTATCGCCGCAAAAGACCCAGTACTTC
>TRBD1|TRBJ2-5|.|16|TRBV9
CASSRALGQGEETQYF
TGTGCCAGCAGTCGAGCTCTGGGACAGGGTGAAGAGACCCAGTACTTC
>TRBD2|TRBJ2-3|.|18|TRBV9
CASSVAGTSGWGTDTQYF
TGTGCCAGCAGCGTAGCGGGGACTAGCGGTTGGGGCACAGATACGCAGTATTTT
>.|TRBJ2-7|.|16|TRBV7-9
CASSLPPGELTYEQYF
TGTGCCAGCAGCTTACCCCCAGGGGAACTTACCTACGAGCAGTACTTC
>TRBD1|TRBJ1-1|.|13|TRBV6-5
CASSGQANTEAFF
TGTGCCAGCAGCGGACAGGCTAACACTGAAGCTTTCTTT
>.|TRBJ1-2|.|12|TRBV30
CAWSWGENGYTF
TGTGCCTGGAGTTGGGGCGAGAATGGCTACACCTTC
>.|TRBJ2-1|.|15|TRBV4-3
CASSQAHRTGNEQFF
TGCGCCAGCAGCCAAGCCCACCGAACCGGGAATGAGCAGTTCTTC
>TRBD2|TRBJ2-5|once|13|TRBV19
CASSGGLQETQYF
TGTGCCAGTAGTGGGGGACTACAAGAGACCCAGTACTTC
>TRBD1|TRBJ2-3|.|15|TRBV5-1
CASSLQGGSTDTQYF
TGCGCCAGCAGCTTGCAAGGGGGCTCAACAGATACGCAGTATTTT
>.|TRBJ1-1|.|12|TRBV6-5
CASSYSGGSAFF
TGTGCCAGCAGTTACTCGGGAGGGTCAGCTTTCTTT
>TRBD1|TRBJ2-5|.|14|TRBV7-2
CASSLQGGPETQYF
TGTGCCAGCAGCTTACAAGGGGGCCCGGAGACCCAGTACTTC
>.|TRBJ2-3|.|13|TRBV2
CASVLERADTQYF
TGTGCCAGCGTCCTCGAACGGGCAGATACGCAGTATTTT
>.|TRBJ2-5|.|12|TRBV14
CASSQQGGTQYF
TGTGCCAGCAGCCAACAGGGAGGGACCCAGTACTTC
>.|TRBJ2-7|.|14|TRBV9
CASSPSGRGSEQYF
TGTGCCAGCAGCCCCTCCGGGAGAGGGAGCGAGCAGTACTTC
>TRBD2|TRBJ2-1|many|15|TRBV6-4
CASSYSGATYNEQFF
TGTGCCAGCAGTTATAGCGGGGCCACTTACAATGAGCAGTTCTTC
>TRBD1|TRBJ1-5|.|13|TRBV19
CASSTGTGQPQHF
TGTGCCAGTAGTACTGGGACAGGGCAGCCCCAGCATTTT
>.|TRBJ1-1|.|15|TRBV5-5
CASSWGGHGVTEAFF
TGCGCCAGCAGCTGGGGGGGACACGGGGTCACTGAAGCTTTCTTT
>.|TRBJ1-6|.|15|TRBV4-3
CASSQDPGGESPLHF
TGCGCCAGCAGCCAAGACCCTGGCGGGGAGTCACCCCTCCACTTT
>.|TRBJ2-2|.|15|TRBV30
CAWSVPGLVTGELFF
TGTGCCTGGAGTGTCCCAGGGCTCGTCACCGGGGAGCTGTTTTTT
>.|TRBJ2-3|.|15|TRBV18
CASSPPSGIEDTQYF
TGTGCCAGCTCACCACCCTCCGGGATTGAAGATACGCAGTATTTT
>.|TRBJ2-1|.|13|TRBV5-1
CASSLGVVDEQFF
TGCGCCAGCAGCTTGGGAGTAGTCGATGAGCAGTTCTTC
>.|TRBJ1-5|few|13|TRBV6-1
CASSEYSNQPQHF
TGTGCCAGCAGTGAATATAGCAATCAGCCCCAGCATTTT
>.|TRBJ2-2|.|16|TRBV2
CASSDLPRGDTGELFF
TGTGCCAGCAGTGATCTGCCCAGGGGCGACACCGGGGAGCTGTTTTTT
>.|TRBJ2-7|.|15|TRBV7-6
CASSLRQAISYEQYF
TGTGCCAGCAGCTTACGGCAGGCGATCTCCTACGAGCAGTACTTC
>.|TRBJ2-1|once|11|TRBV20-1
CSALKRDEQFF
TGCAGTGCCCTAAAGAGGGATGAGCAGTTCTTC
>.|TRBJ1-3|many|17|TRBV7-2
CASSLVPPGSSGNTIYF
TGTGCCAGCAGCTTAGTGCCCCCAGGGTCCTCTGGAAACACCATATATTTT
>TRBD2|TRBJ2-2|.|17|TRBV7-6
CASSSRTSGTNTGELFF
TGTGCCAGCAGTTCAAGGACTAGCGGAACGAACACCGGGGAGCTGTTTTTT
>.|TRBJ2-5|.|13|TRBV19
CASSTGHGETQYF
TGTGCCAGTAGTACGGGACACGGGGAGACCCAGTACTTC
>.|TRBJ1-5|.|14|TRBV28
CASSSPGSNQPQHF
TGTGCCAGCAGTTCCCCAGGGAGCAATCAGCCCCAGCATTTT